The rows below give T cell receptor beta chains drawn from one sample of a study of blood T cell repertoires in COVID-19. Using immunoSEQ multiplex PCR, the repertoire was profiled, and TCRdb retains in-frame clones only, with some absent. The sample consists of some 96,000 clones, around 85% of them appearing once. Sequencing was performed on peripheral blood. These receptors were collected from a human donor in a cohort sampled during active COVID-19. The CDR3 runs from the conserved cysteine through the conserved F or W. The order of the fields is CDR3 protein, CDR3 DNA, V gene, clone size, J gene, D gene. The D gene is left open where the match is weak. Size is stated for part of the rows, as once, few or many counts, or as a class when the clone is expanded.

CASNQITGELFF TGTGCCAGTAACCAGATCACCGGGGAGCTGTTTTTT TRBV19 . TRBJ2-2 .
CASSSRKGMRYF TGTGCCAGCAGCTCCCGAAAGGGGATGCGGTATTTT TRBV11-2 . TRBJ2-3 .
CASSRATDTQYF TGCGCCAGCAGCCGCGCCACAGATACGCAGTATTTT TRBV5-1 . TRBJ2-3 .
CAWEGPSGSQPQHF TGTGCCTGGGAGGGACCCTCAGGGAGTCAGCCCCAGCATTTT TRBV24-1 . TRBJ1-5 .
CASSRVQETQYF TGTGCCAGCAGCCGAGTACAAGAGACCCAGTACTTC TRBV7-2 . TRBJ2-5 .
CACQGNVNQPQHF TGTGCCTGTCAGGGCAACGTTAATCAGCCCCAGCATTTT TRBV6-5 . TRBJ1-5 .
CAISSTGSEAFF TGTGCCATCTCCTCGACAGGTTCTGAAGCTTTCTTT TRBV10-3 . TRBJ1-1 .
CASSRWPAAEAFF TGTGCCAGCAGCCGCTGGCCTGCCGCTGAAGCTTTCTTT TRBV14 . TRBJ1-1 .
CASSPPGSYNEQFF TGTGCCAGCAGCCCGCCGGGCTCCTACAATGAGCAGTTCTTC TRBV7-2 . TRBJ2-1 .
CASSPRDRGPHGYTF TGTGCCAGTAGTCCTCGGGACAGGGGTCCCCATGGCTACACCTTC TRBV19 . TRBJ1-2 TRBD1
CASSLGGKAYEQYF TGTGCCAGCAGCTTGGGCGGGAAGGCCTACGAGCAGTACTTC TRBV5-6 . TRBJ2-7 .
CASSLSRSSYNEQFF TGTGCCAGCAGCTTGTCTCGGTCCTCCTACAATGAGCAGTTCTTC TRBV5-4 . TRBJ2-1 .
CASSFAGDRRETQYF TGCGCCAGCAGCTTCGCGGGGGACCGCAGAGAGACCCAGTACTTC TRBV5-1 . TRBJ2-5 TRBD2
CASSISPAGNTGELFF TGTGCCAGTAGTATTAGTCCGGCGGGGAACACCGGGGAGCTGTTTTTT TRBV19 few TRBJ2-2 .
CASSSQGATEAFF TGTGCCAGTAGCTCACAGGGGGCCACTGAAGCTTTCTTT TRBV19 . TRBJ1-1 TRBD1